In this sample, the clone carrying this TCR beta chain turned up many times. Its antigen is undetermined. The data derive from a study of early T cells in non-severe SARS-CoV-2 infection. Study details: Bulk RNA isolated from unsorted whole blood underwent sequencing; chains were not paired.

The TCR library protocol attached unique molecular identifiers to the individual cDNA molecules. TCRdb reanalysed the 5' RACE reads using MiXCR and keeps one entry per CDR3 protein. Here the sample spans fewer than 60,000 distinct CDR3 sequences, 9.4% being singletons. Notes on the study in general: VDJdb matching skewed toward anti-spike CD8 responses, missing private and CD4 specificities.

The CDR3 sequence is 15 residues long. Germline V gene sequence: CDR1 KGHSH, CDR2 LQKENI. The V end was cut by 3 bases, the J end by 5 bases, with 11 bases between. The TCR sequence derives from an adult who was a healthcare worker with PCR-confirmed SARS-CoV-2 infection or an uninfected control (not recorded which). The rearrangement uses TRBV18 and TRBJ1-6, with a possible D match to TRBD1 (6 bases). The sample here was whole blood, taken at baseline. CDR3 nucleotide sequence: TGTGCCAGCTCACCCGCGGACAGCCATAATTCACCCCTCCACTTT. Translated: CASSPADSHNSPLHF.